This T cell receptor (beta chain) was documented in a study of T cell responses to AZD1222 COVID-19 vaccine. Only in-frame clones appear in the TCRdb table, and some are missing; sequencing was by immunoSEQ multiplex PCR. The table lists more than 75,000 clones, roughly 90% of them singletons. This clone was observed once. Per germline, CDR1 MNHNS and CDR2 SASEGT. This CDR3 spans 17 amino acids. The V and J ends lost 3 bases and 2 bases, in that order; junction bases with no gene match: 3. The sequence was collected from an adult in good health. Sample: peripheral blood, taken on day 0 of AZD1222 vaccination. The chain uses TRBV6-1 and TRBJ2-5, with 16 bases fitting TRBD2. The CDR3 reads CASSEGLAGGGQETQYF. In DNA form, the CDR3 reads TGTGCCAGCAGTGAGGGACTAGCGGGAGGGGGGCAAGAGACCCAGTACTTC.